The 10 T cell receptor beta chains below come from one sample, sequenced in a study of cytomegalovirus exposure and HLA in healthy donors. Vbeta (60) and Jbeta (13) primers were used in the PCR. TCRdb keeps only in-frame clones here, not all; method: immunoSEQ multiplex PCR. The sample yields roughly 170,000 clones, 77% seen once. Sequences were obtained from PBMCs. The receptors shown here come from a woman between 25 and 40 years old in good health and CMV-seropositive.

The chain has TRBV27 and TRBJ2-6; 8 nucleotides agree with TRBD1. CDR3 length equals 16 residues. The germline gives CDR1 MNHEY, CDR2 SMNVEV (reference sequence). J lost 8 bases, V lost 4 bases, and 10 bases had no gene match. In DNA form, the CDR3 reads TGTGCCAGCAGTTCCACCCCCGGACAGGGCACCAACGTCCTGACTTTC. It encodes CASSSTPGQGTNVLTF. The full variable domain, its missing parts supplied by reference TRBV27 and TRBJ2-6, is EAQVTQNPRYLITVTGKKLTVTCSQNMNHEYMSWYRQDPGLGLRQIYYSMNVEVTDKGDVPEGYKVSRKEKRNFPLILESPSPNQTSLYFCASSSTPGQGTNVLTFGAGSRLTVL.

The chain carries TRBV14 and TRBJ2-7; 14 nucleotides align to TRBD2. The V gene's germline CDR1 is SGHDN and CDR2 FVKESK. The CDR3 totals 20 residues. V lost 0 bases, J lost 0 bases, and 10 bases stayed unmatched. CDR3 sequence (DNA): TGTGCCAGCAGCCAAGATCGGGGACTAGCGGGAGTCCCTTTCTCCTACGAGCAGTACTTC. This translates into CASSQDRGLAGVPFSYEQYF.

The rearrangement uses TRBV9 and TRBJ1-4; D is perhaps TRBD1 (5 bases). Germline assignment: CDR1 SGDLS and CDR2 YYNGEE. CDR3 size: 15 residues. V lost 3 bases and J 4 bases, leaving 13 bases between the germline ends. CDR3 coding DNA: TGTGCCAGCAGCGCCATTACGGGACTTAATGAAAAACTGTTTTTT. Translated: CASSAITGLNEKLFF.

The chain joins TRBV27 to TRBJ2-5; 9 bases fit TRBD1. Germline CDR1 MNHEY, CDR2 SMNVEV (reference sequence). There are 15 residues in the CDR3. J lost 0 bases, V lost 3 bases, and 2 bases had no gene match. CDR3 DNA: TGTGCCAGCAGTTTGGGACAGGGTAACCAAGAGACCCAGTACTTC. Protein: CASSLGQGNQETQYF.

This clone was seen a handful of times. This chain uses TRBV6-5 with TRBJ1-2, with D maybe TRBD1 (6 bases). Trimming removed 7 bases from V and 9 bases from J, with 15 bases in between. CDR1 MNHEY and CDR2 SVGAGI come from the germline V gene. CDR3 length: 12 residues. In nucleotides, the CDR3 is TGTGCCAGCACCCGCGACAGGATCAGCTACACCTTC. Translation gives CASTRDRISYTF.

J is TRBJ2-7 and V is TRBV6-5, with TRBD2 identical over 13 bases. J lost 3 bases, V lost 6 bases, and 2 bases had no gene match. The CDR3 covers 14 residues. Germline V CDR1 and CDR2: MNHEY, SVGAGI. The CDR3 nucleotides are TGTGCCAGCAGAGGGACTAGCGGGATCTACGAGCAGTACTTC. This encodes CASRGTSGIYEQYF.

The CDR3, as DNA: TGCAGCGTTTCACAGGGAGGCAATCAGCCCCAGCATTTT. Amino acid sequence: CSVSQGGNQPQHF. The V and J genes are TRBV29-1 and TRBJ1-5, with D perhaps TRBD1 (6 bases). CDR3 size: 13 residues. In germline, CDR1 is SQVTM, CDR2 ANQGSEA. The V end lost 5 bases, the J end lost 2 bases, and 10 bases lay between the germline ends.

The V gene is TRBV2, the J gene TRBJ2-1; a weak D match, TRBD1 (5 bases). Per germline, CDR1 SNHLY and CDR2 FYNNEI. The V gene lost 7 bases and the J gene lost 5 bases, with 12 bases spanning the gap. The CDR3 length is 13 residues. The CDR3 loop reads CASTAFRDNEQFF. CDR3 nucleotide sequence: TGTGCCAGCACCGCATTCAGGGACAATGAGCAGTTCTTC.

This clone was found a few times. The chain has TRBV4-1 and TRBJ1-5; TRBD1 agrees at 7 bases. V lost 0 bases and J lost 6; bases outside the gene matches: 11. Germline CDR1 MGHRA, CDR2 YSYEKL. The CDR3 length is 17 residues. CDR3 DNA sequence: TGCGCCAGCAGCCAAGACGCGAACAGGGGTCGCAGTCAGCCCCAGCATTTT. Translated: CASSQDANRGRSQPQHF.

V usage is TRBV28 and J usage is TRBJ1-5, with 8 bases matching TRBD1. There are 15 residues in the CDR3. The germline CDR1 and CDR2 sequences are MDHEN and SYDVKM. The ends lost 4 bases at V and 14 bases at J; junction bases unmatched: 16. The CDR3 DNA follows: TGTGCCAGCAGTTCAGCCGGGACAGGCGACGGGAAAAAGCATTTT. Translation gives CASSSAGTGDGKKHF.